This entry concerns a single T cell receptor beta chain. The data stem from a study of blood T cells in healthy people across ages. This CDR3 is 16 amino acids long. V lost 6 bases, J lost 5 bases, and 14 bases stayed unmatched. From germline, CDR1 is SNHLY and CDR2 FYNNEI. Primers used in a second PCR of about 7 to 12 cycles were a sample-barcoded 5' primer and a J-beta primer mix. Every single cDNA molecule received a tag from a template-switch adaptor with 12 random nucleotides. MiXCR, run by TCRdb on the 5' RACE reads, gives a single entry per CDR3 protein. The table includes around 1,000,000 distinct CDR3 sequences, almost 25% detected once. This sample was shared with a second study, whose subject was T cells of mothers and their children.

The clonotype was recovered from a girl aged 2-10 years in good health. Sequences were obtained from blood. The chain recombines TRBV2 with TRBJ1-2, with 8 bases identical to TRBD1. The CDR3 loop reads CASRSFPGTGFYGYTF. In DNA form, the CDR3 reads TGTGCCAGCAGATCTTTCCCCGGGACAGGATTTTATGGCTACACCTTC.